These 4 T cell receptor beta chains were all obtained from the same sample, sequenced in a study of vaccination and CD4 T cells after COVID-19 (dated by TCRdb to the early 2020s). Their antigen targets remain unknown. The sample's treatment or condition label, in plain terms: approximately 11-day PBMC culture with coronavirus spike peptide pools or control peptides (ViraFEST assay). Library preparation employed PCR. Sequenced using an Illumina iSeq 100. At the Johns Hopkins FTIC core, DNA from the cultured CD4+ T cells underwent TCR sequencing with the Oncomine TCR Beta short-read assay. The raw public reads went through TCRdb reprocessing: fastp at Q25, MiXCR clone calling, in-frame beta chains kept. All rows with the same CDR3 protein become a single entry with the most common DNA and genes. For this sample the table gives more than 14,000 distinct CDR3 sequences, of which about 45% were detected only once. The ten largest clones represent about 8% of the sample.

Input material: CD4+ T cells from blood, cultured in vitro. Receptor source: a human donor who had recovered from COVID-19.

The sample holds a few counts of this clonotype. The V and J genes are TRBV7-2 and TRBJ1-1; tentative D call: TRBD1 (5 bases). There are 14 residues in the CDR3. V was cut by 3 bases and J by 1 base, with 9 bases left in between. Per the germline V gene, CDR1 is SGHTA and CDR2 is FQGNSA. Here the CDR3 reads CASSFYRSNTEAFF. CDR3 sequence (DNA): TGTGCCAGCAGCTTTTACAGGTCGAACACTGAAGCTTTCTTT.

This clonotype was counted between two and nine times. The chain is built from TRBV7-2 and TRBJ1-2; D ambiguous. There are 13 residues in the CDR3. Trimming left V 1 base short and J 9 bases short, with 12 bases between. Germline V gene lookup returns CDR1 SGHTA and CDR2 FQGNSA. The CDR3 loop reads CASSLGSSDRYTF. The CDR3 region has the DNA TGTGCCAGCAGCTTAGGATCGAGCGATCGCTACACCTTC.

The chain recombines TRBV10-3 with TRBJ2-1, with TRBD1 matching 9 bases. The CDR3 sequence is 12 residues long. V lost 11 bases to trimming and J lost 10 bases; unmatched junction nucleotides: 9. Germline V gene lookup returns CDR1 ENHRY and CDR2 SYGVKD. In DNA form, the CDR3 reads TGTGCCGCCGGGACAGGGCTCTTGGAGCAGTTCTTC. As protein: CAAGTGLLEQFF.

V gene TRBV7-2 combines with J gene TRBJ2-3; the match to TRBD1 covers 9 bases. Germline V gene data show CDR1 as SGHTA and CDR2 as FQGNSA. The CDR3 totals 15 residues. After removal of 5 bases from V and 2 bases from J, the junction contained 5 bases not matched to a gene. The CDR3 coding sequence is TGTGCCAGCAGCGCCCGACAGGGGGTCACAGATACGCAGTATTTT. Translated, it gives CASSARQGVTDTQYF.